The 29 T cell receptor beta chains reported below all come from one sample, sequenced in a study of blood T cell repertoires in COVID-19. Clones were read by immunoSEQ multiplex PCR, and TCRdb kept only the in-frame ones, dropping some. The sample has about 180,000 clones; under 85% are singletons. Sequencing was carried out using peripheral blood. These receptors were collected from a woman of 80 years or more with acute or convalescent COVID-19.

This chain links TRBV5-1 with TRBJ1-4; D might be TRBD1 (5 bases). In germline, CDR1 is SGHRS, CDR2 YFSETQ. The CDR3 runs 15 residues. V was cut by 0 bases and J by 8 bases, with 14 bases left in between. The CDR3, as DNA: TGCGCCAGCAGCTTGGGGGGACTGGGGGACGAAAAACTGTTTTTT. As protein: CASSLGGLGDEKLFF.

J is TRBJ1-4 and V is TRBV6-5, with TRBD1 matching over 7 bases. In germline, CDR1 is MNHEY, CDR2 SVGAGI. After removal of 6 bases from V and 7 bases from J, the junction contained 11 bases not matched to a gene. There are 15 residues in the CDR3. The CDR3 sequence is CASSKGTTGFEKLFF. In DNA form, the CDR3 reads TGTGCCAGCAGCAAAGGGACGACAGGGTTTGAAAAACTGTTTTTT.

The V call is TRBV30, the J call TRBJ1-1; a possible D gene is TRBD1 (5 bases). This CDR3 spans 11 amino acids. Per germline, CDR1 GTSNPN and CDR2 SVGIG (reference sequence). V shed 5 bases and J shed 10 bases, with 14 bases lying between them. The DNA for the CDR3 is TGTGCCTGGGCGTCCACAGGTAGAGCTTTCTTT. Protein product: CAWASTGRAFF.

The J gene is TRBJ1-1, the V gene TRBV5-1, with D possibly matching TRBD1 (5 bases). Germline loops: CDR1 SGHRS, CDR2 YFSETQ. The CDR3 contains 15 residues. Trimming took off 0 bases at V and 0 bases at J, with 9 bases between the two ends. The CDR3 reads CASSLGPTVNTEAFF. DNA for the CDR3: TGCGCCAGCAGCTTGGGGCCGACAGTGAACACTGAAGCTTTCTTT. The whole variable domain, filled in from reference TRBV5-1 and TRBJ1-1, reads KAGVTQTPRYLIKTRGQQVTLSCSPISGHRSVSWYQQTPGQGLQFLFEYFSETQRNKGNFPGRFSGRQFSNSRSEMNVSTLELGDSALYLCASSLGPTVNTEAFFGQGTRLTVV.

V is TRBV19 and J is TRBJ1-1; tentatively, D is TRBD1 (6 bases). Germline loops: CDR1 LNHDA, CDR2 SQIVND (reference sequence). The CDR3 length is 15 residues. V was shortened by 3 bases and J by 0 bases, with 11 bases between the two germline ends. The DNA for the CDR3 is TGTGCCAGTAGTATTGGGGGGGCGATGAACACTGAAGCTTTCTTT. Amino acid sequence: CASSIGGAMNTEAFF.

This chain connects TRBV3-1 (or the pseudogene TRBV3-2) to TRBJ1-1; D perhaps matches TRBD1 (5 bases). Trimming shortened V by 4 bases and J by 7 bases, and 10 bases separated the two germline ends. The V gene's germline CDR1 is LGHDT and CDR2 YNNKEL (reference sequence). The CDR3 has 12 residues. CDR3 sequence reads: CASSRGTDEAFF. As DNA, the CDR3 is TGTGCCAGCAGCCGCGGGACGGATGAAGCTTTCTTT.

This chain joins TRBV3-1 (or the pseudogene TRBV3-2) and TRBJ2-1; 9 bases map to TRBD1. The CDR3 totals 16 residues. Germline V gene sequence: CDR1 LGHDT, CDR2 YNNKEL (reference sequence). V shed 2 bases and J 4 bases; nucleotides not matched to a gene: 6. This CDR3 reads CASSQPGTGTYNEQFF. The CDR3 DNA follows: TGTGCCAGCAGCCAACCCGGGACAGGGACTTACAATGAGCAGTTCTTC.

This chain links TRBV10-3 with TRBJ2-1; 10 bases map to TRBD2. Germline values: CDR1 ENHRY, CDR2 SYGVKD. The CDR3 extends over 16 amino acids. J gave up 6 bases and V 6 bases, and 11 bases lay outside the gene matches. Here the CDR3 reads CAISALGTSALNEQFF. The CDR3 DNA sequence: TGTGCCATCAGCGCCTTAGGGACTAGCGCGCTCAATGAGCAGTTCTTC.

This chain uses TRBV28 with TRBJ1-2; TRBD1 is a possible D gene (6 bases). The CDR3 contains 13 residues. Germline-derived CDR1 and CDR2 are MDHEN and SYDVKM. Trimming removed 3 bases at V and 7 bases at J, with 12 bases between. In DNA, the CDR3 is TGTGCCAGCAGTTTGGGGGGGCAATTTGGCTACACCTTC. Residues: CASSLGGQFGYTF.

This clone showed up just a few times. The J gene is TRBJ1-5, the V gene TRBV5-1, with a tentative D call TRBD1 (5 bases). Germline V lookup: CDR1 SGHRS, CDR2 YFSETQ. This CDR3 region has 14 residues. V dropped 4 bases and J dropped 9 bases, with 17 bases sitting between them. The CDR3 DNA is TGCGCCAGCAGCCCGGAAGGGGCCCGCGGGCCCCAGCATTTT. Translated: CASSPEGARGPQHF.

This chain links TRBV5-1 with TRBJ2-7; 14 nucleotides match TRBD2. Germline CDR1 is SGHRS and CDR2 is YFSETQ. V shed 7 bases and J 7 bases; nucleotides not matched to a gene: 10. This CDR3 has 15 residues. This CDR3 reads CASAGLAGVSGEQYF. CDR3 sequence (DNA): TGCGCCAGCGCGGGACTAGCGGGAGTGTCTGGAGAGCAGTACTTC.

This CDR3 reads CASSTLTRGTEAFF. CDR3 in DNA: TGTGCCAGTAGTACTCTAACCCGGGGCACTGAAGCTTTCTTT. The chain recombines TRBV19 with TRBJ1-1; unclear D gene. CDR3 length equals 14 residues. Germline V gene data show CDR1 as LNHDA and CDR2 as SQIVND (reference sequence). V was cut by 4 bases and J by 4 bases, with 13 bases left in between.

The chain combines TRBV11-3 with TRBJ2-3; TRBD2 matches at 8 bases. The J segment lost 4 bases and the V segment lost 0 bases, leaving 9 bases of the junction unmatched. The CDR3 spans 17 residues. In germline, CDR1 is SGHNT, CDR2 YENEEA. Here the CDR3 DNA reads TGTGCCAGCAGCTTAGACCCAGCGGGAGAGATCGCAGATACGCAGTATTTT. It codes for CASSLDPAGEIADTQYF.

The V and J genes are TRBV7-8 and TRBJ1-6; maybe TRBD1 (5 bases). Per the germline V gene, CDR1 is SGHVS and CDR2 is FQNEAQ. The germline V and J ends were trimmed by 1 base and 6 bases, with 10 bases remaining between them. This CDR3 is 15 amino acids long. The CDR3 nucleotides read TGTGCCAGCAGCTTAGTAGCCAGGGTTAATTCACCCCTCCACTTT. Its translation: CASSLVARVNSPLHF.

V and J are TRBV5-4 and TRBJ2-5; the D gene is possibly TRBD2 (7 bases). The germline V gene encodes CDR1 SGHNT and CDR2 YYREEE (reference sequence). The V end lost 3 bases, the J end lost 2 bases, and 11 bases lay between the germline ends. The CDR3 consists of 14 residues. CDR3 nucleotides: TGTGCCAGCAGCTCAAAGGGGGGGCAAGAGACCCAGTACTTC. Amino acid sequence: CASSSKGGQETQYF.

The chain recombines TRBV11-2 with TRBJ2-7, with D perhaps matching TRBD2 (7 bases). The germline V gene has CDR1 SGHAT and CDR2 FQNNGV. The CDR3 consists of 16 residues. Trimming took 0 bases from V and 4 from J, leaving 16 bases between them. In DNA, the CDR3 is TGTGCCAGCAGCTTAGAAGGCGGGAGAGGGGGTTACGAGCAGTACTTC. Protein sequence: CASSLEGGRGGYEQYF.

The rearrangement uses TRBV18 and TRBJ2-7; the match to TRBD1 covers 7 bases. Germline lookup yields CDR1 KGHSH and CDR2 LQKENI. This CDR3 has 13 amino acids. V shed 5 bases, J shed 5 bases, and the junction held 6 bases outside the gene matches. The DNA for the CDR3 is TGTGCCAGCTCAAGGAGAGGGGGCGACGAGCAGTACTTC. It specifies CASSRRGGDEQYF.

CDR3 coding DNA: TGTGCCACCAGTGATTCCGGGATCACTGAAGCTTTCTTT. Translating it yields CATSDSGITEAFF. This chain uses TRBV24-1 with TRBJ1-1; D ambiguous. The V end was cut by 2 bases, the J end by 4 bases, with 7 bases between. CDR1 is KGHDR and CDR2 is SFDVKD in the germline V gene. The CDR3 covers 13 residues.

The chain employs TRBV2 and TRBJ2-1; 8 bases match TRBD2. This CDR3 has 14 residues. Unmatched junction bases numbered 4, after V lost 7 bases and J lost 2 bases. CDR1 is SNHLY, CDR2 FYNNEI, per germline. DNA for the CDR3: TGTGCCAGCACCAGACTAGCGACCTACAATGAGCAGTTCTTC. This sequence encodes CASTRLATYNEQFF.

The chain is built from TRBV5-1 and TRBJ2-4; TRBD2 is a possible D gene (6 bases). V lost 0 bases and J lost 0, with 10 bases in between. This CDR3 comprises 16 residues. CDR1 is SGHRS and CDR2 is YFSETQ in the germline V gene. CDR3 DNA sequence: TGCGCCAGCAGCTTGGCGGGCGGGACAGCCAAAAACATTCAGTACTTC. It translates to CASSLAGGTAKNIQYF.

V and J are TRBV11-2 and TRBJ1-2; D remains ambiguous. V was clipped by 5 bases and J by 12 bases, with 16 bases between them. Per germline, CDR1 SGHAT and CDR2 FQNNGV. The CDR3 contains 12 residues. The CDR3 loop is CASSPRTTVDTF. The CDR3 DNA reads as TGTGCCAGCAGCCCTCGAACCACGGTGGACACCTTC.

J is TRBJ2-5 and V is TRBV24-1; 12 bases align to TRBD1. The V segment lost 7 bases and the J segment 4 bases; nucleotides outside the gene matches: 9. CDR3 length: 16 residues. The germline CDR1 and CDR2 sequences are KGHDR and SFDVKD. The CDR3, as DNA: TGTGCCACCAGGGGCACCGGGACAGGGGGCGGAGAGACCCAGTACTTC. Protein product: CATRGTGTGGGETQYF.

This clone occurred a few times. This rearrangement joins TRBV5-4 to TRBJ1-2; the D is unclear. Trimming took 0 bases from V and 1 from J, leaving 10 bases between them. The CDR3 runs to 15 residues. The germline CDR1 and CDR2 sequences are SGHNT and YYREEE (reference sequence). The CDR3 DNA is TGTGCCAGCAGCTTGGAATTGACAATTAACTATGGCTACACCTTC. Protein: CASSLELTINYGYTF.

The chain carries TRBV30 and TRBJ2-7; D ambiguous. The CDR3 covers 14 residues. Trimming took off 4 bases at V and 1 base at J, with 14 bases between the two ends. CDR1 GTSNPN and CDR2 SVGIG come from the germline V gene (reference sequence). The CDR3 DNA reads TGTGCCTGGACTCCCGGGTTATTATCCTACGAGCAGTACTTC. Its translation is CAWTPGLLSYEQYF.

The chain is built from TRBV25-1 and TRBJ2-3; 11 bases are shared with TRBD2. The junction had 7 bases not matched to a gene; V was cut back by 6 bases and J by 2 bases. Germline CDR1 MGHDK, CDR2 SYGVNS. The CDR3 loop spans 16 amino acids. The CDR3 spells CASRGGLAAYTDTQYF. In nucleotides, the CDR3 is TGTGCCAGCAGGGGGGGACTAGCGGCCTACACAGATACGCAGTATTTT.

This chain uses TRBV5-4 with TRBJ1-1; a weak D match, TRBD1 (5 bases). CDR1 and CDR2 from the germline V gene are SGHNT and YYREEE (reference sequence). This CDR3 spans 18 amino acids. The V gene lost 4 bases and the J gene lost 4 bases, with 26 bases spanning the gap. In nucleotides, the CDR3 is TGTGCCAGCAGCCCGCCAGGCCAGAACACGGGGGTTCGCACTGAAGCTTTCTTT. This sequence encodes CASSPPGQNTGVRTEAFF.

The gene calls are TRBV6-6 and TRBJ1-1; the match to TRBD1 covers 8 bases. Germline V CDR1 and CDR2: MNHNY, SVGAGI (reference sequence). This CDR3 contains 15 residues. The trim removed 7 bases at V and 1 base at J, leaving 8 bases unmatched. This CDR3 is CASTQLGTGNTEAFF. CDR3 nucleotides: TGTGCCAGCACCCAACTCGGGACAGGGAACACTGAAGCTTTCTTT.

The chain has TRBV18 and TRBJ2-3; 11 bases fit TRBD2. V lost 4 bases to trimming and J lost 6 bases; unmatched junction nucleotides: 9. In germline, CDR1 is KGHSH, CDR2 LQKENI. CDR3 length: 16 amino acids. This CDR3 is CASSLRVAGGRDTQYF. For the CDR3, the DNA is TGTGCCAGCTCACTCAGAGTAGCGGGGGGGCGGGATACGCAGTATTTT.

The chain joins TRBV18 to TRBJ2-3, with 7 bases lining up with TRBD2. The CDR3 length is 16 residues. V gave up 0 bases and J gave up 3 bases; unmatched junction bases: 6. Germline CDR1 and CDR2: KGHSH and LQKENI. CDR3 residues: CASSPPGGVGTDTQYF. The CDR3 nucleotides read TGTGCCAGCTCACCACCGGGAGGGGTTGGGACAGATACGCAGTATTTT.